A single T cell receptor beta chain is shown here with its context. This record comes from a study of blood T cell repertoires in COVID-19. As for the study in general: There were acute and convalescent COVID-19 samples, and they came from the United States, Italy and Spain. PBMCs, B-cell-depleted T cells, or T cells were the source of the cDNA or gDNA that made up the material.

As originally analysed: Amplification of reference gene primers provided the estimated nucleated cell counts. Sequenced by immunoSEQ multiplex PCR; TCRdb stores in-frame clones only, minus some. V and J calls plus clone size are reproduced from that table; the DNA served to infer D and trimming. This sample has fewer than 400,000 clones, with around nine tenths found just once. Germline V gene data show CDR1 as MNHNY and CDR2 as SVGAGI (reference sequence). V lost 5 bases, J lost 2 bases, and 9 bases stayed unmatched. CDR3 size: 16 residues. Seattle patients were enrolled while actively infected and followed longitudinally.

The specimen was peripheral blood. The V and J genes are TRBV6-6 and TRBJ2-5; TRBD2 agrees at 9 bases. This sequence originates from a woman aged 30 to 39 with COVID-19, enrolled during active disease. The DNA of the CDR3 is TGTGCCAGCAGTCCCCGTTCGCGGGGGGGGCAAGAGACCCAGTACTTC. Translated, it gives CASSPRSRGGQETQYF.